This entry is about one T cell receptor beta chain. Methods used by the authors: Scientists estimated how many nucleated cells there were by amplifying reference gene primers. Method: immunoSEQ multiplex PCR; TCRdb's copy keeps in-frame clones and lacks some. That table supplies the V and J calls and clone size; D and trimming were determined from the DNA. The table shows nearly 350,000 clones, with about 90% occurring only once. There are 12 residues in the CDR3. V was clipped by 5 bases and J by 7 bases; unmatched bases: 6. Germline V gives CDR1 GTSNPN, CDR2 SVGIG (reference sequence). The sample originates from a study of blood T cell repertoires in COVID-19. In the study overall: The samples span acute and convalescent COVID-19 from the United States, Italy and Spain. The analysed material was cDNA or gDNA that came from T cells, B-cell-depleted T cells, or PBMCs.

Material for sequencing was peripheral blood. The sequence derives from a woman aged 18-30 years who had recovered from COVID-19. V usage is TRBV30 and J usage is TRBJ1-1, with 8 positions matching TRBD1. The CDR3 coding sequence is TGTGCCTGGTTATACGGGACAGGTGAAGCTTTCTTT. Translating it yields CAWLYGTGEAFF.